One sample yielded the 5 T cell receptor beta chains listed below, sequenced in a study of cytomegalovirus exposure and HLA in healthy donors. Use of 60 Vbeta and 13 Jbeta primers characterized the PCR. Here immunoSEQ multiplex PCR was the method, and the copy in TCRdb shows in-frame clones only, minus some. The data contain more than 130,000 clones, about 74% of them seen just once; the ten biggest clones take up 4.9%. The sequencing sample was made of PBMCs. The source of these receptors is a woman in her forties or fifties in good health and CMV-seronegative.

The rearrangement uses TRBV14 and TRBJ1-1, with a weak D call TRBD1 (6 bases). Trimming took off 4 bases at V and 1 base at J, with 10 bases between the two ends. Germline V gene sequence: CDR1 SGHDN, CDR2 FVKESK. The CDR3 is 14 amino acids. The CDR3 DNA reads TGTGCCAGCAGCCGGTGGACAGAGAACACTGAAGCTTTCTTT. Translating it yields CASSRWTENTEAFF.

The CDR3: CASSGQGVTDTQYF. The DNA of the CDR3 is TGTGCCAGCAGTGGACAGGGGGTCACAGATACGCAGTATTTT. The chain recombines TRBV25-1 with TRBJ2-3; TRBD1 matches at 9 bases. Germline CDR1 MGHDK, CDR2 SYGVNS. The CDR3 is 14 residues long. V was pared by 4 bases and J by 2 bases, with 1 base of the junction left unmatched.

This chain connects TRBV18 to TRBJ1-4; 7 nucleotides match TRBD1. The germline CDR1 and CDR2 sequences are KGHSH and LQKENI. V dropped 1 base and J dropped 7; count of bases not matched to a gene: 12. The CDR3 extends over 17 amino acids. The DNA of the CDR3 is TGTGCCAGCTCACCACGAAGCGAGGGGGCAGTGGGTGAAAAACTGTTTTTT. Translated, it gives CASSPRSEGAVGEKLFF.

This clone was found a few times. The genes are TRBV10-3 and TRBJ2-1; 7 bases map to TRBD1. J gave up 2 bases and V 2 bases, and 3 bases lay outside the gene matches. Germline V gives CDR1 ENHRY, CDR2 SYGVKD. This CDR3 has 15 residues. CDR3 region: CAISEQGQPYNEQFF. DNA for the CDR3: TGTGCCATCAGTGAGCAGGGACAGCCCTACAATGAGCAGTTCTTC.

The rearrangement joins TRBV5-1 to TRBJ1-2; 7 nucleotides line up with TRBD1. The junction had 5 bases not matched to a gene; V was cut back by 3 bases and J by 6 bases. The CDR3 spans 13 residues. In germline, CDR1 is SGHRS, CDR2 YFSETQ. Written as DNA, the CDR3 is TGCGCCAGCAGCTCGACAGGGTTGAATGGCTACACCTTC. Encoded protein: CASSSTGLNGYTF. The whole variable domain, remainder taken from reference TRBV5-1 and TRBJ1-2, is KAGVTQTPRYLIKTRGQQVTLSCSPISGHRSVSWYQQTPGQGLQFLFEYFSETQRNKGNFPGRFSGRQFSNSRSEMNVSTLELGDSALYLCASSSTGLNGYTFGSGTRLTVV.